A selection of T cell receptor beta chains follows, all from one sample in a study of Ad26.COV2.S vaccination and SARS-CoV-2 variants. TCRdb's copy holds only in-frame clones and misses some; the assay was immunoSEQ multiplex PCR. The sample has a few hundred thousand clones; 90% are singletons. Sample: peripheral blood, taken in a trial of Ad26.COV2.S vaccine versus placebo. The origin of the receptors is a person aged 18-60 years who received the Ad26.COV2.S COVID-19 vaccine or a placebo. Each CDR3 is given with its conserved first and last residue.

V: TRBV6-1
J: TRBJ1-1
CDR3: CASSERTGWNTEAFF

V: TRBV5-4
J: TRBJ2-1
CDR3: CASAPGAAYNEQFF

V: TRBV6-2/TRBV6-3
J: TRBJ1-1
CDR3: CASSYSNRDRGRTEAFF

V: TRBV19
J: TRBJ1-4
CDR3: CASSIIGGTNEKLFF

V: TRBV6-2/TRBV6-3
J: TRBJ1-2
CDR3: CASSYEPMDYTF

V: TRBV2
J: TRBJ1-1
CDR3: CASSEALGLMADTEAFF

V: TRBV27
J: TRBJ2-7
CDR3: CASSVNRGSYEQYF

V: TRBV27
J: TRBJ2-4
CDR3: CASSPGAGAIQYF

V: TRBV13
J: TRBJ2-2
CDR3: CASTLETGELFF

V: TRBV5-5
J: TRBJ1-1
CDR3: CASSLDGDLGAFF

V: TRBV29-1
J: TRBJ1-1
CDR3: CSVVGGWVNTEAFF

V: TRBV5-8
J: TRBJ1-2
CDR3: CASSSRGDYYGYTF

V: TRBV4-1
J: TRBJ2-5
CDR3: CASSQDRWERGTSETQYF

V: TRBV10-1
J: TRBJ2-1
CDR3: CASSESTMDLTPNEQFF

V: TRBV7-8
J: TRBJ2-7
CDR3: CASIGGKGALSTYEQYF

V: TRBV19
J: TRBJ1-2
CDR3: CASSKGTAYGYTF

V: TRBV11-2
J: TRBJ2-1
CDR3: CASSPRPSGGAYNEQFF

V: TRBV12-3/TRBV12-4
J: TRBJ2-4
CDR3: CASSQMGHQYF